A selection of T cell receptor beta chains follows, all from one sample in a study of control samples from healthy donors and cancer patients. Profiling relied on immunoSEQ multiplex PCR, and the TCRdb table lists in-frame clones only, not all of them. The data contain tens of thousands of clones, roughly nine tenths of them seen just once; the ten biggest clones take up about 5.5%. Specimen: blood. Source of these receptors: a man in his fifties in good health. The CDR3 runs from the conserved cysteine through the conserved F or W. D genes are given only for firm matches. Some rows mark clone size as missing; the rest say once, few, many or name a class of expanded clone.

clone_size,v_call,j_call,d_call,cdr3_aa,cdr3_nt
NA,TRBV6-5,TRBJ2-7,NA,CASSLAYSYEQYF,TGTGCCAGCAGTTTGGCTTACTCCTACGAGCAGTACTTC
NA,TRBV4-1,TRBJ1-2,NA,CASSQEVSNYGYTF,TGCGCCAGCAGCCAAGAGGTCAGTAACTATGGCTACACCTTC
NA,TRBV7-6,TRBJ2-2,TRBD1,CASRKTGFSPGELFF,TGTGCCAGCAGGAAGACAGGGTTTAGTCCCGGGGAGCTGTTTTTT
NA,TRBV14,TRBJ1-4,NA,CASSQGGALGEKLFF,TGTGCCAGCAGCCAAGGGGGGGCGTTGGGTGAAAAACTGTTTTTT
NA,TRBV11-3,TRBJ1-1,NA,CASSLGYGSLNTEAFF,TGTGCCAGCAGCTTGGGCTATGGAAGTTTGAACACTGAAGCTTTCTTT
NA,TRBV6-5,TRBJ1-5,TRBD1,CASREGQGAAQPQHF,TGTGCCAGCAGAGAGGGACAGGGGGCAGCTCAGCCCCAGCATTTT
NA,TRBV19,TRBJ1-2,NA,CASSLWTVQWRYGYTF,TGTGCCAGTAGCCTGTGGACAGTCCAATGGAGGTATGGCTACACCTTC
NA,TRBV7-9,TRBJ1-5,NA,CASSLSGNQPQHF,TGTGCCAGCAGCTTGAGCGGGAATCAGCCCCAGCATTTT
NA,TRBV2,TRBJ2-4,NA,CASSDLGFAKNIQYF,TGTGCCAGCAGTGATCTTGGGTTTGCCAAAAACATTCAGTACTTC
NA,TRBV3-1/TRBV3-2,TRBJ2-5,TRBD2,CASSQDRGSGGGRVVETQYF,TGTGCCAGCAGCCAAGATCGGGGGAGCGGGGGGGGCAGAGTGGTAGAGACCCAGTACTTC
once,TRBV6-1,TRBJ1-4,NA,CASSELQGAVKLFF,TGTGCCAGCAGTGAACTCCAAGGAGCAGTGAAACTGTTTTTT
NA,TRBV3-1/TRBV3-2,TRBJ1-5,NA,CASSRTQGLGQPQHF,TGTGCCAGCAGCCGGACTCAGGGTTTGGGTCAGCCCCAGCATTTT
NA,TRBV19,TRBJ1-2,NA,CASSIENYGYTF,TGTGCCAGTAGTATAGAAAACTATGGCTACACCTTC
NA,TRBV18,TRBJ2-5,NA,CASSPPIRQETQYF,TGTGCCAGCTCACCACCGATCAGGCAAGAGACCCAGTACTTC
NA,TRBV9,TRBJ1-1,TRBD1,CASSANTGGWTEAFF,TGTGCCAGCAGCGCCAATACAGGGGGCTGGACTGAAGCTTTCTTT
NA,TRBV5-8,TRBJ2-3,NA,CASSFGGAGDTQYF,TGTGCCAGCAGCTTCGGAGGGGCGGGGGATACGCAGTATTTT
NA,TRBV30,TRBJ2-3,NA,CAWTGVGPGTDTQYF,TGTGCCTGGACCGGAGTCGGCCCTGGGACAGATACGCAGTATTTT
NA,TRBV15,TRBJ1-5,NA,CATSKGSQFNQPQHF,TGTGCCACCAGCAAAGGTTCGCAGTTCAATCAGCCCCAGCATTTT
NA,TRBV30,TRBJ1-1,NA,CAWRSEGTEAFF,TGTGCCTGGAGGTCGGAGGGAACTGAAGCTTTCTTT
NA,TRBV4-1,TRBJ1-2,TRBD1,CASSQRTGGGYTF,TGCGCCAGCAGCCAAAGGACAGGGGGAGGCTACACCTTC
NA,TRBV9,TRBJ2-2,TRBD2,CASSPSSSAGVGELFF,TGTGCCAGCAGCCCATCCTCGTCTGCGGGGGTCGGGGAGCTGTTTTTT
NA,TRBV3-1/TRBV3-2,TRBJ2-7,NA,CASSPSQDYEQYF,TGTGCCAGCAGCCCCTCACAGGATTACGAGCAGTACTTC